The 22 T cell receptor beta chains below come from one sample, sequenced in a study of OX40 agonist ivuxolimab in advanced cancers. The assay was immunoSEQ multiplex PCR, and TCRdb's table has in-frame clones only and misses some. The sample contains tens of thousands of clones, around 90% of which appear only once. The specimen was CD4+ or CD8+ T cells sorted from blood, collected in a trial of the OX40 agonist ivuxolimab. The source of these receptors is an adult with an advanced solid tumor such as melanoma, head and neck, liver or kidney cancer.

The V call is TRBV28, the J call TRBJ1-5; D is undetermined. CDR1 is MDHEN and CDR2 is SYDVKM in the germline V gene. The germline V and J ends were trimmed by 6 bases and 4 bases, with 7 bases remaining between them. CDR3 length: 12 residues. CDR3 sequence (DNA): TGTGCCAGCAGAAAAGAGAATCAGCCCCAGCATTTT. Protein product: CASRKENQPQHF.

The chain uses TRBV29-1 and TRBJ2-7; D tentatively reads TRBD1 or TRBD2 (7 bases each). CDR1 is SQVTM and CDR2 is ANQGSEA in the germline V gene. Trimming took off 4 bases at V and 7 bases at J, with 11 bases between the two ends. CDR3 length: 11 amino acids. The CDR3 coding sequence is TGCAGCGTTGTTCAGGGGGGGGAGCAGTACGTC. This translates into CSVVQGGEQYV.

CDR3 sequence: CASSQDRGQIYGYTF. The DNA for the CDR3 is TGCGCCAGCAGCCAAGACCGCGGACAGATCTATGGCTACACCTTC. V usage is TRBV4-3 and J usage is TRBJ1-2; D might be TRBD1 (6 bases). The CDR3 consists of 15 residues. The V end was cut by 0 bases, the J end by 4 bases, with 12 bases between. CDR1 is LGHNA, CDR2 YSLEER, per germline.

In this sample, this clone turned up once. The chain employs TRBV6-1 and TRBJ2-1, with unresolved D. Deletions cut 2 bases from V and 0 bases from J, with 11 bases between. Germline values: CDR1 MNHNS, CDR2 SASEGT. CDR3 size: 16 residues. CDR3 in DNA: TGTGCCAGCAGTGAAATTGGCACGAGCTCCTACAATGAGCAGTTCTTC. Amino acid sequence: CASSEIGTSSYNEQFF.

The chain links TRBV2 to TRBJ1-4, with 7 bases matching TRBD1. CDR3 length: 15 residues. The J segment lost 5 bases and the V segment lost 6 bases, leaving 9 bases of the junction unmatched. Germline CDR1 reads SNHLY; CDR2 reads FYNNEI. The CDR3 reads CASRGPGQQNEKLFF. CDR3 in DNA: TGTGCCAGCAGAGGCCCGGGACAGCAGAATGAAAAACTGTTTTTT.

This clone was seen a single time. The rearrangement joins TRBV7-6 to TRBJ1-1; D may be TRBD1 (6 bases). V shed 1 base and J shed 5 bases, with 11 bases lying between them. Germline V gene sequence: CDR1 SGHVS, CDR2 FNYEAQ. The CDR3 has 14 residues. This chain's CDR3 is CASSLGGLGTEAFF. The CDR3 DNA reads as TGTGCCAGCAGCTTAGGGGGGCTGGGGACTGAAGCTTTCTTT. Variable domain in full (rest from reference TRBV7-6 and TRBJ1-1): GAGVSQSPRYKVTKRGQDVALRCDPISGHVSLYWYRQALGQGPEFLTYFNYEAQQDKSGLPNDRFSAERPEGSISTLTIQRTEQRDSAMYRCASSLGGLGTEAFFGQGTRLTVV.

This chain connects TRBV5-1 to TRBJ2-7; TRBD1 matches at 8 bases. The V gene end was trimmed by 0 bases and the J gene end by 12 bases; junction bases not matched to a gene: 8. The CDR3 length is 13 residues. Germline CDR1 reads SGHRS; CDR2 reads YFSETQ. DNA for the CDR3: TGCGCCAGCAGCTTGGCCGGGCAGGGGGCTTGGTACTTC. Its protein product is CASSLAGQGAWYF.

V is TRBV6-1 and J is TRBJ1-4; the D is unclear. Per the germline V gene, CDR1 is MNHNS and CDR2 is SASEGT. This CDR3 has 15 amino acids. With 5 bases removed from V and 2 bases from J, the gap between germline ends came to 12 bases. CDR3 DNA sequence: TGTGCCAGCAGTACATGGACGTATACTAATGAAAAACTGTTTTTT. It specifies CASSTWTYTNEKLFF.

The CDR3 region has the DNA TGTGCCAGCAGTGGAGGGGGAGCAATGAACACTGAAGCTTTCTTT. It specifies CASSGGGAMNTEAFF. The chain recombines TRBV2 with TRBJ1-1; D perhaps matches TRBD1 (6 bases). The CDR3 contains 15 residues. V lost 4 bases, J lost 0 bases, and 12 bases lay in between. Germline V lookup: CDR1 SNHLY, CDR2 FYNNEI.

The chain joins TRBV29-1 to TRBJ1-2; tentatively, D is TRBD1 (5 bases). The CDR3 consists of 10 residues. CDR1 and CDR2 from the germline V gene are SQVTM and ANQGSEA. CDR3 bases: TGCATGGGTGTAGGGGATGGCTACACCTTC. Translation gives CMGVGDGYTF. The full variable domain, with the rest looked up from reference TRBV29-1 and TRBJ1-2, is SAVISQKPSRDICQRGTSLTIQCQVDSQVTMMFWYRQQPGQSLTLIATANQGSEATYESGFVIDKFPISRPNLTFSTLTVSNMSPEDSSIYLCMGVGDGYTFGSGTRLTVV.

In this sample, this clone is medium-sized. V usage is TRBV18 and J usage is TRBJ1-5; 8 bases are shared with TRBD1. Trimming cost V 2 bases and J 6 bases; bases outside gene matches: 6. Per the germline V gene, CDR1 is KGHSH and CDR2 is LQKENI. The length of the CDR3 is 15 residues. The CDR3 DNA reads as TGTGCCAGCTCACCATCAGGGGGCGATTCTCAGCCCCAGCATTTT. This sequence encodes CASSPSGGDSQPQHF.

Written as DNA, the CDR3 is TGCGCCAGCAGTACGACAGGGGGCTATGGTGATGAGCAGTTCTTC. Encoded protein: CASSTTGGYGDEQFF. The V and J genes are TRBV4-1 and TRBJ2-1; 10 positions agree with TRBD1. This CDR3 region has 15 residues. V lost 6 bases, J lost 8 bases, and 10 bases stayed unmatched. From germline, CDR1 is MGHRA and CDR2 YSYEKL.

This rearrangement joins TRBV5-4 to TRBJ1-5, with D unresolved. The V gene lost 2 bases and the J gene lost 3 bases, with 12 bases spanning the gap. The CDR3 totals 15 residues. The V gene's germline CDR1 is SGHNT and CDR2 YYREEE (reference sequence). CDR3 coding DNA: TGTGCCAGCAGCTTTCGGCCGGAACCCAATCAGCCCCAGCATTTT. It encodes CASSFRPEPNQPQHF.

This chain uses TRBV4-1 with TRBJ1-1, with 8 bases aligning to TRBD1. V lost 4 bases to trimming and J lost 6 bases; unmatched junction nucleotides: 4. The CDR3 extends over 13 amino acids. CDR1 MGHRA and CDR2 YSYEKL come from the germline V gene. The CDR3 coding sequence is TGCGCCAGCAGCCGACAGGGGATGGCTGAAGCTTTCTTT. As protein: CASSRQGMAEAFF.

The chain joins TRBV21-1 to TRBJ1-3. TRBV21-1 is designated a pseudogene. The CDR3 is made up of 16 amino acids. The CDR3 nucleotides are TGTGCCAGCAGCAAAGATCGGCCAGACTCTGGAAACACCATATATTTT. Its protein is CASSKDRPDSGNTIYF.

The CDR3 DNA follows: TGTGCCAGCAGCCTAAACAGGGCGGGAGCGAATAGCACAGATACGCAGTATTTT. This sequence encodes CASSLNRAGANSTDTQYF. The chain couples TRBV7-8 to TRBJ2-3, with a tentative D call TRBD2 (7 bases). V lost 5 bases and J 0 bases, leaving 21 bases between the germline ends. The germline V gene has CDR1 SGHVS and CDR2 FQNEAQ. This CDR3 comprises 18 residues.

The chain recombines TRBV2 with TRBJ2-3; D might be TRBD2 (5 bases). This CDR3 spans 11 amino acids. Germline CDR1 SNHLY, CDR2 FYNNEI. Trimming removed 4 bases from V and 8 bases from J, with 7 bases in between. In DNA form, the CDR3 reads TGTGCCAGCAGTGTGGCGGGTACGCAGTATTTT. It encodes CASSVAGTQYF.

The V gene is TRBV4-3, the J gene TRBJ2-1; 8 bases fit TRBD2. Germline CDR1 reads LGHNA; CDR2 reads YSLEER. Unmatched junction bases numbered 2, after V lost 2 bases and J lost 2 bases. The CDR3 is made up of 15 amino acids. As DNA, the CDR3 is TGCGCCAGCAGCCAAACTAGCGGAACCTACAATGAGCAGTTCTTC. Translating it yields CASSQTSGTYNEQFF.

The chain links TRBV9 to TRBJ2-1, with 9 bases fitting TRBD2. Germline assignment: CDR1 SGDLS and CDR2 YYNGEE. With V trimmed by 0 bases and J by 6 bases, 7 bases remained unmatched. This CDR3 has 16 amino acids. In DNA, the CDR3 is TGTGCCAGCAGCGTAGTGGCGGGAGGGCCCCTCAATGAGCAGTTCTTC. This translates into CASSVVAGGPLNEQFF.

The chain recombines TRBV28 with TRBJ1-2; no clear D. Germline CDR1 reads MDHEN; CDR2 reads SYDVKM. The CDR3 loop spans 18 amino acids. The V end was cut by 2 bases, the J end by 0 bases, with 19 bases between. CDR3 in DNA: TGTGCCAGCAGTTTAAGGTTTACCTGGATGGAGGCTAACTATGGCTACACCTTC. Protein sequence: CASSLRFTWMEANYGYTF.

The chain employs TRBV18 and TRBJ2-3, with D possibly being TRBD2 (5 bases). The germline V and J ends were trimmed by 3 bases and 2 bases, with 12 bases remaining between them. In germline, CDR1 is KGHSH, CDR2 LQKENI. The CDR3 totals 15 residues. CDR3 DNA: TGTGCCAGCTCACCCCAGGACTCAGCCACAGATACGCAGTATTTT. This gives the protein CASSPQDSATDTQYF.

V is TRBV13 and J is TRBJ2-3; tentatively, D is TRBD2 (6 bases). Germline V lookup: CDR1 PRHDT, CDR2 FYEKMQ (reference sequence). Trimming cost V 5 bases and J 1 base, with 10 bases left between them. The CDR3 is 14 amino acids. The CDR3 coding sequence is TGTGCCAGCAGCATGCGGGGAGGCACAGATACGCAGTATTTT. Translated: CASSMRGGTDTQYF.